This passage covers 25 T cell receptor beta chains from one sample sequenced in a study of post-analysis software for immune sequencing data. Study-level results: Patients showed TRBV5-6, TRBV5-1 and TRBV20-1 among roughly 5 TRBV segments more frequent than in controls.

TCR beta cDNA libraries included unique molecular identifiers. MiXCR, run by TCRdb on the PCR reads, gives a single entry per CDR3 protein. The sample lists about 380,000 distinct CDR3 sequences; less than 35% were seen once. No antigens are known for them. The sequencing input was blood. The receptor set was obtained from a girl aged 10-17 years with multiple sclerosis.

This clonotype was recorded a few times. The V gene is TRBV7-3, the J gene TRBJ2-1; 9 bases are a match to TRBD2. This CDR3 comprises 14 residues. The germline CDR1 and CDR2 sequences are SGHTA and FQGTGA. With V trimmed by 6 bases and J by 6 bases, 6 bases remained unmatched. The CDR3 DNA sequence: TGTGCCAGCAGGCAGACTAGCGGTAGCAATGAGCAGTTCTTC. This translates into CASRQTSGSNEQFF.

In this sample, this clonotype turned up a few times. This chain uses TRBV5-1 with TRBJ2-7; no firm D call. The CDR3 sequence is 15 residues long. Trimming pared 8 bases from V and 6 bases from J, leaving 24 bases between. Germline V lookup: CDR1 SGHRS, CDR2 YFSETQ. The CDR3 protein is CASRRVGSTSPEQYF. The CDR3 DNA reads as TGCGCCAGTCGACGGGTGGGCAGCACCTCCCCCGAGCAGTACTTC.

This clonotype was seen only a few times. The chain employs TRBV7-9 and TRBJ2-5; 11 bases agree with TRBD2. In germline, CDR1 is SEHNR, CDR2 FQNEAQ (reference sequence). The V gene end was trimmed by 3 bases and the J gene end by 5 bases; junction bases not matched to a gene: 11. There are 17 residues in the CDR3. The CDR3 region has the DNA TGTGCCAGCAGCTTGACGACTAGCGGGGTGGAGGGGGAGACCCAGTACTTC. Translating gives CASSLTTSGVEGETQYF.

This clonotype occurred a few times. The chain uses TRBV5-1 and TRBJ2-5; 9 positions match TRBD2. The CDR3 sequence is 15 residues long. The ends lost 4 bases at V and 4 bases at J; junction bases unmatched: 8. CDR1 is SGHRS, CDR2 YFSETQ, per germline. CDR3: CASSPSGASGETQYF. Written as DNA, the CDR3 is TGCGCCAGCAGCCCTAGCGGGGCCTCGGGAGAGACCCAGTACTTC. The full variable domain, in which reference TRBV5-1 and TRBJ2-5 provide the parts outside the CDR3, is KAGVTQTPRYLIKTRGQQVTLSCSPISGHRSVSWYQQTPGQGLQFLFEYFSETQRNKGNFPGRFSGRQFSNSRSEMNVSTLELGDSALYLCASSPSGASGETQYFGPGTRLLVL.

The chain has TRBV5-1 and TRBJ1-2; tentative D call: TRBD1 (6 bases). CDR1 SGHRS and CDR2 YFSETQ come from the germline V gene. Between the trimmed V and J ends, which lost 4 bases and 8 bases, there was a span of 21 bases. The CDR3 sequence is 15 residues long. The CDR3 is CASSPSLGQNLGYTF. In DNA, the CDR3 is TGCGCCAGCAGCCCATCACTTGGACAGAATCTAGGCTACACCTTC.

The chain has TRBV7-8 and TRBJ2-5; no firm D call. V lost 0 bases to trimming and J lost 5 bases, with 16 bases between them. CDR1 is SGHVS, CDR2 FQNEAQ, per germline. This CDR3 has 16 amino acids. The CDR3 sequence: CASSLADGRSRETQYF. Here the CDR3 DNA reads TGTGCCAGCAGCTTAGCTGACGGACGCTCCAGGGAGACCCAGTACTTC.

As DNA, the CDR3 is TGTGCCGTAAGACTAGCGGGGGGGCAAGGGGTGAATGAGCAGTTCTTC. Its protein is CAVRLAGGQGVNEQFF. This chain links TRBV5-4 with TRBJ2-1; TRBD2 matches at 14 bases. The germline V gene has CDR1 SGHNT and CDR2 YYREEE (reference sequence). The V gene end was trimmed by 10 bases and the J gene end by 7 bases; junction bases not matched to a gene: 13. This CDR3 is 16 amino acids long.

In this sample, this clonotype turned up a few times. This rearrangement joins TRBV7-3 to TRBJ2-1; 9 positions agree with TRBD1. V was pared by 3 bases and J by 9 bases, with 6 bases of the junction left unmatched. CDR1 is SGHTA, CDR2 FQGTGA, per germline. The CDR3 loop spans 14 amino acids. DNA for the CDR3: TGTGCCAGCAGCTTGGGACAGGGTTCTCTTGAGCAGTTCTTC. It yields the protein CASSLGQGSLEQFF.

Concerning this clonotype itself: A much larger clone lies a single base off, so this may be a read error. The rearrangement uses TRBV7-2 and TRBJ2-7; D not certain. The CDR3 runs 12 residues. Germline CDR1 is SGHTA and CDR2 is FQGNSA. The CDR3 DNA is TGTGCCAACAGCTCGCCTACCTACGAGCAGTACTTC. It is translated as CANSSPTYEQYF.

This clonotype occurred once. As DNA, the CDR3 is TGTGCCAGCAGCCGAGAACGCGCGTCTGGGGAGACCCAGTACTTC. Encoded protein: CASSRERASGETQYF. The chain couples TRBV27 to TRBJ2-5; no reliable D call. V was trimmed by 6 bases and J by 5 bases, leaving 19 bases between them. This CDR3 has 15 residues. In germline, CDR1 is MNHEY, CDR2 SMNVEV (reference sequence).

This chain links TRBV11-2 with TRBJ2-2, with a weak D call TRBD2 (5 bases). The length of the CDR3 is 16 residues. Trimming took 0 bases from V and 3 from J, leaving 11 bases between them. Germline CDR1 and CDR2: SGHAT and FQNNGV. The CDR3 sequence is CASSLDRGRHTGELFF. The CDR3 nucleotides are TGTGCCAGCAGCTTAGATCGGGGAAGGCACACCGGGGAGCTGTTTTTT. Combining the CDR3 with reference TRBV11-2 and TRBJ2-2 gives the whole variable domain EAGVAQSPRYKIIEKRQSVAFWCNPISGHATLYWYQQILGQGPKLLIQFQNNGVVDDSQLPKDRFSAERLKGVDSTLKIQPAKLEDSAVYLCASSLDRGRHTGELFFGEGSRLTVL.

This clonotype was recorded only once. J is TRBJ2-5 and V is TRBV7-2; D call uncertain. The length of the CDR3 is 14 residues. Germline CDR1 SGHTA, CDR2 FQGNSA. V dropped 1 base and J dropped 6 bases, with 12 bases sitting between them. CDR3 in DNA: TGTGCCAGCAGCTTAGATCGGGCTACTAAGACCCAGTACTTC. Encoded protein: CASSLDRATKTQYF.

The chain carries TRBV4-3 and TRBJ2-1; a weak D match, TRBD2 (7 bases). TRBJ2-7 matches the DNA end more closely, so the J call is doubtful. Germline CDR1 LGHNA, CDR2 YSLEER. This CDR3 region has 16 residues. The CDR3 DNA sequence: TGCGCCAGCAGTCATTCCGGGGGGCCTTCTTACAATGAGCAGTACTTC. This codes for CASSHSGGPSYNEQYF.

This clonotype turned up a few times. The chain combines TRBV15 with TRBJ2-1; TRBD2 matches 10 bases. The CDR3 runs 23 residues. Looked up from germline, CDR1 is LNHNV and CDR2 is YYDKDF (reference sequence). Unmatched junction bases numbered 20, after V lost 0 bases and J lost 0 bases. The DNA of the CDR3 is TGTGCCACCAGCAGAGATCTAAGTCCTAACGGACTAGCGGATCGGAGCTCCTACAATGAGCAGTTCTTC. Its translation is CATSRDLSPNGLADRSSYNEQFF.

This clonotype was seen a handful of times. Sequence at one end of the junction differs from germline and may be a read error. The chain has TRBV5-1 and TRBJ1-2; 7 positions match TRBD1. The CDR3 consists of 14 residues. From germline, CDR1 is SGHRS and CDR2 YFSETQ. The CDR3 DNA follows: TGCGCCAGCAGCCCGACAGGGCCGAACTATAGCTACACCTTC. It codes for CASSPTGPNYSYTF. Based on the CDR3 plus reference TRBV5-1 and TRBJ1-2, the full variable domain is KAGVTQTPRYLIKTRGQQVTLSCSPISGHRSVSWYQQTPGQGLQFLFEYFSETQRNKGNFPGRFSGRQFSNSRSEMNVSTLELGDSALYLCASSPTGPNYSYTFGSGTRLTVV.

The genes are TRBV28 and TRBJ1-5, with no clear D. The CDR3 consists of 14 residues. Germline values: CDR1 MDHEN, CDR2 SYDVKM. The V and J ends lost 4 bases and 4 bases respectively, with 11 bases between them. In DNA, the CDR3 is TGTGCCAGCAGTTCCCCGCGGGGAAATCAGCCCCAGCATTTT. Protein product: CASSSPRGNQPQHF.

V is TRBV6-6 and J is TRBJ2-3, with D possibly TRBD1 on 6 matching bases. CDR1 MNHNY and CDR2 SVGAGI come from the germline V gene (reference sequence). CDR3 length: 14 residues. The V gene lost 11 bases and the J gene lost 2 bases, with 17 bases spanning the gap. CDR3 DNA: TGTGCCGGCACCGTACAGGGACCCACAGATACGCAGTATTTT. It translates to CAGTVQGPTDTQYF.

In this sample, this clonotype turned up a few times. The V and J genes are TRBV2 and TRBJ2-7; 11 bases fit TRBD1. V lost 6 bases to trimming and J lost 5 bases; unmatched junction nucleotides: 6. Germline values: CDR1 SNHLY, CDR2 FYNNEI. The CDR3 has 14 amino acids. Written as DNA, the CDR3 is TGTGCCAGCAGCCGGACAGGGGGCTTCGACGAGCAGTACTTC. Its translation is CASSRTGGFDEQYF.

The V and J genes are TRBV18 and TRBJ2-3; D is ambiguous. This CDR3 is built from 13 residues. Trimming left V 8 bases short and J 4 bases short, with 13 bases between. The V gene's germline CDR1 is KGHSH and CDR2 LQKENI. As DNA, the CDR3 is TGTGCCAGCGTTCCGCCCGTCGCAGATACGCAGTATTTT. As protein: CASVPPVADTQYF.

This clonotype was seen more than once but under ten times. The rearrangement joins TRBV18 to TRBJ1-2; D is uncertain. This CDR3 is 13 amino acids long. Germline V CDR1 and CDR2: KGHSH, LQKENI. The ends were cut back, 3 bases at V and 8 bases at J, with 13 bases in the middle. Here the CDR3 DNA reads TGTGCCAGCTCACCTAACGGGAAGCGGGGCTACACCTTC. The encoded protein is CASSPNGKRGYTF.

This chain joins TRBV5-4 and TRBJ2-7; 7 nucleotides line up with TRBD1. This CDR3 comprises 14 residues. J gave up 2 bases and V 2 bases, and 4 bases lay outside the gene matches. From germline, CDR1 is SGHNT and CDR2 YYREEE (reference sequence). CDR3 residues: CASSFEGAPYEQYF. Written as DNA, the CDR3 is TGTGCCAGCAGCTTCGAGGGGGCCCCCTACGAGCAGTACTTC.

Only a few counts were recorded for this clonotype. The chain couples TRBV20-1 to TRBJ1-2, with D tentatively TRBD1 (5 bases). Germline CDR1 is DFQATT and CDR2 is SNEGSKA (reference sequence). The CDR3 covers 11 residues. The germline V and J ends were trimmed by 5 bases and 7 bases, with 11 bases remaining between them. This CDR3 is CSAGRGFGYTF. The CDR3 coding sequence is TGCAGTGCTGGAAGGGGCTTTGGCTACACCTTC.

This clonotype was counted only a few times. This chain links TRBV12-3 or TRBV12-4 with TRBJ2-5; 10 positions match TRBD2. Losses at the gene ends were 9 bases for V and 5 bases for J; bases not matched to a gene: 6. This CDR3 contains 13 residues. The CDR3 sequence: CASKAGGPETQYF. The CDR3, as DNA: TGTGCCAGTAAAGCGGGGGGGCCGGAGACCCAGTACTTC.

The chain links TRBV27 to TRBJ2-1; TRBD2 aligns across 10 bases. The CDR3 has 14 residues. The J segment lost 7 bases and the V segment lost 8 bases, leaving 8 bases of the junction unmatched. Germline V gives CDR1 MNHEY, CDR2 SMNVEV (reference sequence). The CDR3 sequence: CASQSGGAWNEQFF. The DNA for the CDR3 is TGTGCCAGCCAGAGCGGGGGGGCTTGGAATGAGCAGTTCTTC.

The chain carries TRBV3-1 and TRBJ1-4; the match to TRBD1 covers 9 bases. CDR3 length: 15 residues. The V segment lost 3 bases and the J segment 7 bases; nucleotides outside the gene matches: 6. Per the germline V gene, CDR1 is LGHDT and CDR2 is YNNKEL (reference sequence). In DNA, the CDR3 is TGTGCCAGCAGCCAGGGGACAGGGCTGGTTGAAAAACTGTTTTTT. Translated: CASSQGTGLVEKLFF.